This T cell receptor beta chain was captured in a study of human T cells and chemical hapten exposure. The CDR3 contains 14 residues. V was cut by 1 base and J by 2 bases, with 6 bases left in between. Per the germline V gene, CDR1 is ENHRY and CDR2 is SYGVKD. In this sample, this clonotype turned up a few times. As for time point: patch test 2, 6 weeks after DPC sensitization. Treatment of the sample: therapeutic diphenylcyclopropenone sensitization with weekly scalp DPC. TCRdb redid the calling of the RACE reads with MiXCR, one entry per CDR3 protein. The sample lists about 84,000 distinct CDR3 sequences; about 10% were seen once.

V and J are TRBV10-3 and TRBJ1-5; no firm D call. The source of this sequence is a woman between 50 and 59 years old with alopecia areata. Some clones in this sample may be carry-over from other donors' samples. This sample comprised whole blood, obtained in connection with sensitization to the hapten diphenylcyclopropenone (DPC). The CDR3 coding sequence is TGTGCCATCAGTGAGTGGGGTGGCAATCAGCCCCAGCATTTT. Its protein product is CAISEWGGNQPQHF.